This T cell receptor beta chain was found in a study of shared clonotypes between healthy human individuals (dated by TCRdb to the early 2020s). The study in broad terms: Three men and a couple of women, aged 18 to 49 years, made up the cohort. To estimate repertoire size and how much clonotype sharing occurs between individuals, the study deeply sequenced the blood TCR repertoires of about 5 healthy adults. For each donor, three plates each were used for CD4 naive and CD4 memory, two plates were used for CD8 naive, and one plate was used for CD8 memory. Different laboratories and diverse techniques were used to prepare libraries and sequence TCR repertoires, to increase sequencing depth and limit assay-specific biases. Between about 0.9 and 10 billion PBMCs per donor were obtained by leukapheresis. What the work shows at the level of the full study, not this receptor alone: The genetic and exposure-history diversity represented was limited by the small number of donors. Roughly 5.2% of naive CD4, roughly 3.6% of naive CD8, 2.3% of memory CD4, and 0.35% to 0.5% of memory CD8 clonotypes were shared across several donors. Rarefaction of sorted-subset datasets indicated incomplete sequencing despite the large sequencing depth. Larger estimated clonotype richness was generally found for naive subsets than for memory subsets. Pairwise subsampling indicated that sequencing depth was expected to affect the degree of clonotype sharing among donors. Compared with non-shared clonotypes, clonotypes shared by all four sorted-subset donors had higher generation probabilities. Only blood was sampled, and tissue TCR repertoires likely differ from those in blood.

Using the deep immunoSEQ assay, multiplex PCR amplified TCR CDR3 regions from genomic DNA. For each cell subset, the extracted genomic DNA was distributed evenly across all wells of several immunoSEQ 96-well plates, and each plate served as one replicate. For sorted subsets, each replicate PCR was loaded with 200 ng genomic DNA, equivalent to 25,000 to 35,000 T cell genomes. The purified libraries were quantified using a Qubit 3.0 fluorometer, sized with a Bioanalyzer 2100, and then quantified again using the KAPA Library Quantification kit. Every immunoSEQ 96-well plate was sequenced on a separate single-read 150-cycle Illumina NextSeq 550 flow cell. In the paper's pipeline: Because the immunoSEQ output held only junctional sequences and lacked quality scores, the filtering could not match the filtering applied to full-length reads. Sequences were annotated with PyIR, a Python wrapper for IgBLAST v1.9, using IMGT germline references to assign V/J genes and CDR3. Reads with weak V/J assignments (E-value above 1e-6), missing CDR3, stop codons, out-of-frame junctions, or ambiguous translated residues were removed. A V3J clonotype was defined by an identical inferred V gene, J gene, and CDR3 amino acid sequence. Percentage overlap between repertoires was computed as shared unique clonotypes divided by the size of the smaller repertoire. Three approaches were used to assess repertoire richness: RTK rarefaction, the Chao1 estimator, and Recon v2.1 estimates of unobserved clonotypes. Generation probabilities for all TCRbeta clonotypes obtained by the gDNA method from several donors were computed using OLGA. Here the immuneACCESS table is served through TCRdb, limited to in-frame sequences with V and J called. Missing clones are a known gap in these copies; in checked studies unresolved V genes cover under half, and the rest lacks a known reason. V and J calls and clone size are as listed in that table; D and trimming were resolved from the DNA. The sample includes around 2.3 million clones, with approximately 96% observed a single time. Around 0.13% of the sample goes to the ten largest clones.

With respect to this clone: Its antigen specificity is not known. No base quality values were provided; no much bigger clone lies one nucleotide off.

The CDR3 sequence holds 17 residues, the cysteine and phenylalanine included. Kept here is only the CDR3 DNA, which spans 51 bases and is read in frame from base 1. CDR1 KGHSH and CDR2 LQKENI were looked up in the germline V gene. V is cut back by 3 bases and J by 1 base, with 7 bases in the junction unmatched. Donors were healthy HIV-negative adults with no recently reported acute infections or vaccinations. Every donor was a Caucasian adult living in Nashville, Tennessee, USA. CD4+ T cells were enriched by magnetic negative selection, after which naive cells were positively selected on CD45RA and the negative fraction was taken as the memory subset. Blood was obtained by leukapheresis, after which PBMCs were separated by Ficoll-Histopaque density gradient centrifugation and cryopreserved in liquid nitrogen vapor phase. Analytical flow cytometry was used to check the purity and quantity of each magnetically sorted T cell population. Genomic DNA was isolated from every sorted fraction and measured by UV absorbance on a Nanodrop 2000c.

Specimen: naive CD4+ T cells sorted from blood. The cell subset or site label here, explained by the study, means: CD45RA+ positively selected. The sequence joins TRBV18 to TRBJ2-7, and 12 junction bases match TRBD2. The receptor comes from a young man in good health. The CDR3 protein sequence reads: CASSPNLLAGGSYEQYF. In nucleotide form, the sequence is TGTGCCAGCTCACCCAACCTCCTAGCGGGAGGGTCCTACGAGCAGTACTTC.